Given below is one T cell receptor (beta chain) in context. Patients were ruled out by autoimmune disease history or systemic immunosuppression. The data originate from a study of OX40 agonist ivuxolimab in advanced cancers. Profiled with immunoSEQ multiplex PCR; TCRdb holds only in-frame clones, not every one. This sample has 80,000 to 95,000 clones, with 92% found just once. This CDR3 region has 15 residues. Looked up from germline, CDR1 is SGHTA and CDR2 is FQGTGA. The ends lost 4 bases at V and 0 bases at J; junction bases unmatched: 1. The material sequenced was CD4+ or CD8+ T cells sorted from blood, taken in a trial of the OX40 agonist ivuxolimab. The sequence was collected from an adult with an advanced solid tumor such as melanoma, head and neck, liver or kidney cancer. The chain employs TRBV7-3 and TRBJ2-2; TRBD2 aligns across 8 bases. In DNA form, the CDR3 reads TGTGCCAGCAGCTACGGGGGGGCGAACACCGGGGAGCTGTTTTTT. The encoded protein is CASSYGGANTGELFF.